The clone carrying this T cell receptor (beta chain) was seen a single time. As yet, its antigen is unknown. The V segment lost 5 bases and the J segment 3 bases; nucleotides outside the gene matches: 3. Germline V CDR1 and CDR2: SEHNR, FQNEAQ (reference sequence). The CDR3 is 14 residues long. Sequencing used immunoSEQ multiplex PCR; TCRdb keeps in-frame clones, though not all of them. This sample yields about 64,000 clones, of which around 89% are seen a single time; 0.67% belongs to the top ten. These data are taken from a study of OX40 agonist ivuxolimab in advanced cancers. Whole-study results and caveats: At doses 0.1 to 3.0 mg/kg, CD4+ and CD8+ clones expanded.

The sequence was obtained from an adult with an advanced solid tumor such as melanoma, head and neck, liver or kidney cancer. Sequenced here: CD4+ or CD8+ T cells sorted from blood, sampled in a trial of the OX40 agonist ivuxolimab. The chain combines TRBV7-9 with TRBJ2-3, with TRBD1 matching over 9 bases. The CDR3 region has the DNA TGTGCCAGCAGCCCCGGGACAGGGACAGATACGCAGTATTTT. It encodes CASSPGTGTDTQYF. The variable domain in full, completed from reference TRBV7-9 and TRBJ2-3, reads DTGVSQNPRHKITKRGQNVTFRCDPISEHNRLYWYRQTLGQGPEFLTYFQNEAQLEKSRLLSDRFSAERPKGSFSTLEIQRTEQGDSAMYLCASSPGTGTDTQYFGPGTRLTVL.